This passage covers 15 T cell receptor beta chains from one sample sequenced in a study of blood T cells in healthy people across ages. Using a J-beta primer mix together with a sample-barcoded 5' primer, a second PCR was run for 7 to 11 cycles. Using its own MiXCR run on the 5' RACE reads, TCRdb lists one record per CDR3 protein. Of more than 1,400,000 distinct CDR3 sequences listed, around two fifths were seen once; the top ten hold roughly 8.2%. Sequencing was done on a sample of blood. The receptor source for this set is a woman younger than 35 in good health.

This clonotype was seen a few times. The chain recombines TRBV7-9 with TRBJ2-3; the D call may be TRBD1 or TRBD2 (5 bases each). The CDR3 sequence is 16 residues long. The germline gives CDR1 SEHNR, CDR2 FQNEAQ (reference sequence). The V end was cut by 5 bases, the J end by 0 bases, with 15 bases between. The CDR3 reads CASSHTGPGSTDTQYF. The CDR3 DNA reads TGTGCCAGCAGCCACACAGGTCCGGGAAGCACAGATACGCAGTATTTT.

The chain joins TRBV28 to TRBJ1-5; D is unresolved. Germline V lookup: CDR1 MDHEN, CDR2 SYDVKM. The CDR3 runs to 15 residues. V lost 3 bases to trimming and J lost 1 base, with 10 bases between them. The CDR3 spells CASSLVAVSNQPQHF. The CDR3 nucleotides are TGTGCCAGCAGTTTGGTTGCGGTGAGCAATCAGCCCCAGCATTTT.

The chain combines TRBV2 with TRBJ2-1; D is perhaps TRBD1 (6 bases). Deletions cut 5 bases from V and 5 bases from J, with 16 bases between. Germline V gene lookup returns CDR1 SNHLY and CDR2 FYNNEI. The CDR3 covers 15 residues. CDR3 DNA sequence: TGTGCCAGCAGTTGTGAACAGGGAACTAACAATGAGCAGTTCTTC. It is translated as CASSCEQGTNNEQFF.

V and J are TRBV7-6 and TRBJ2-5; unclear D gene. V was cut by 5 bases and J by 2 bases, with 12 bases left in between. Looked up from germline, CDR1 is SGHVS and CDR2 is FNYEAQ. CDR3 length: 14 amino acids. The CDR3: CASSHDTVQETQYF. DNA of the CDR3: TGTGCCAGCAGCCATGACACAGTACAAGAGACCCAGTACTTC.

The chain employs TRBV15 and TRBJ1-1; D unresolved. V lost 6 bases and J lost 2, with 16 bases in between. This CDR3 has 15 amino acids. Germline assignment: CDR1 LNHNV and CDR2 YYDKDF (reference sequence). CDR3 protein: CATSRPREINTEAFF. The CDR3 DNA follows: TGTGCCACCAGTAGACCCCGGGAGATAAACACTGAAGCTTTCTTT.

As to this clonotype: A junction end diverges from the germline sequence, so it may reflect a read error. The chain carries TRBV6-2 or TRBV6-3 and TRBJ2-1; TRBD2 is a possible D gene (6 bases). This CDR3 comprises 14 residues. Germline values: CDR1 MNHEY, CDR2 SVGEGT. The CDR3 DNA follows: TGTGCCCGCAGTTACGGGCGGGGATACAATGAGCAGTTCTTC. Translation: CARSYGRGYNEQFF.

This clonotype appeared a few times. The chain couples TRBV5-1 to TRBJ2-4; possibly TRBD2 for D (5 bases). With the DNA end fitting TRBJ2-7 better, the J assignment may be wrong. CDR1 is SGHRS and CDR2 is YFSETQ in the germline V gene. The CDR3 has 14 amino acids. The CDR3 is CASRVESGIYEQYF. Written as DNA, the CDR3 is TGCGCCAGCCGCGTCGAGAGCGGAATTTACGAGCAGTACTTC.

The V call is TRBV6-5, the J call TRBJ2-7, with TRBD1 matching 9 bases. The CDR3 extends over 16 amino acids. From germline, CDR1 is MNHEY and CDR2 SVGAGI. Germline trimming cut 2 bases from V and 1 base from J; bases unmatched to any gene: 6. Here the CDR3 DNA reads TGTGCCAGCAGTTACGACAGCGGGACAGGGTCCTACGAGCAGTACTTC. Protein sequence: CASSYDSGTGSYEQYF.

The CDR3 here is CAISAQGFYNEQFF. DNA for the CDR3: TGTGCCATCAGTGCCCAGGGATTCTACAATGAGCAGTTCTTC. The J gene is TRBJ2-1, the V gene TRBV10-3; a possible D gene is TRBD1 (5 bases). This CDR3 is built from 14 residues. V lost 4 bases and J lost 3, with 10 bases in between. Germline values: CDR1 ENHRY, CDR2 SYGVKD.

The genes are TRBV20-1 and TRBJ2-1; 12 bases match TRBD2. The germline V gene encodes CDR1 DFQATT and CDR2 SNEGSKA (reference sequence). After removal of 1 base from V and 3 bases from J, the junction contained 10 bases not matched to a gene. This CDR3 has 18 residues. For the CDR3, the DNA is TGCAGTGCTAGAGGGGCTTGGGCTAGCGGGGGGGTCTACAATGAGCAGTTCTTC. It yields the protein CSARGAWASGGVYNEQFF.

The J gene is TRBJ2-3, the V gene TRBV6-5; 7 bases align to TRBD1. CDR3 length: 14 amino acids. Looked up from germline, CDR1 is MNHEY and CDR2 is SVGAGI. V shed 7 bases and J 4 bases; nucleotides not matched to a gene: 8. The CDR3 spells CASKPGQSADTQYF. CDR3 sequence (DNA): TGTGCCAGCAAACCGGGACAGAGCGCAGATACGCAGTATTTT.

At least ten counts were recorded for this clonotype. This chain links TRBV6-1 with TRBJ2-2, with D possibly TRBD2 on 5 matching bases. The V gene's germline CDR1 is MNHNS and CDR2 SASEGT. V shed 6 bases and J shed 5 bases, with 10 bases lying between them. The CDR3 loop spans 13 amino acids. For the CDR3, the DNA is TGTGCCAGCAGGCGGACTGTGACCGGGGAGCTGTTTTTT. Its translation is CASRRTVTGELFF.

The V call is TRBV9, the J call TRBJ1-3; TRBD1 might be the D (6 bases). Germline CDR1 SGDLS, CDR2 YYNGEE. CDR3 length: 17 amino acids. V gave up 3 bases and J gave up 5 bases, with 21 bases separating them. CDR3 region: CASSDPQTGAFRNTIYF. In DNA, the CDR3 is TGTGCCAGCAGCGACCCTCAGACAGGTGCCTTTAGAAACACCATATATTTT.

The chain couples TRBV5-1 to TRBJ2-1, with no clear D. The DNA matches TRBJ2-7 better at its end, which makes the J call doubtful. The CDR3 spans 13 residues. Germline V gene lookup returns CDR1 SGHRS and CDR2 YFSETQ. The CDR3 here is CASGSSSYNEQYF. The CDR3 DNA is TGCGCCAGCGGATCGAGCTCCTACAATGAGCAGTACTTC.

The table lists this clonotype with a few counts. The V call is TRBV29-1, the J call TRBJ1-2; TRBD1 matches at 10 bases. This CDR3 has 15 amino acids. Germline CDR1 and CDR2: SQVTM and ANQGSEA. Trimming at V came to 6 bases and at J to 5 bases, leaving 12 bases not matched to a gene. In DNA form, the CDR3 reads TGCAGCGTCACCGGTGCCCCGGGACAGGGGTATGGCTACACCTTC. Amino acids: CSVTGAPGQGYGYTF.